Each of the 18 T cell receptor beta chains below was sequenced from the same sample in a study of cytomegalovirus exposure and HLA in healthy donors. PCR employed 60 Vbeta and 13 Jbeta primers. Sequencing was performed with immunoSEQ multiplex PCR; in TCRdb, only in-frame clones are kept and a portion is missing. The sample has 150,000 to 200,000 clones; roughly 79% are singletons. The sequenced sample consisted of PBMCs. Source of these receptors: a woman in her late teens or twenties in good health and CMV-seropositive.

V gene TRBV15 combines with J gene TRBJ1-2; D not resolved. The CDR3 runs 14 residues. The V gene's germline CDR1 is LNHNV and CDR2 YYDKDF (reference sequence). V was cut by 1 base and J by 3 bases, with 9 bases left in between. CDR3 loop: CATSRVLFDYGYTF. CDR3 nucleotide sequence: TGTGCCACCAGCAGAGTCCTCTTTGACTATGGCTACACCTTC. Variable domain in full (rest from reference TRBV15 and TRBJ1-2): DAMVIQNPRYQVTQFGKPVTLSCSQTLNHNVMYWYQQKSSQAPKLLFHYYDKDFNNEADTPDNFQSRRPNTSFCFLDIRSPGLGDTAMYLCATSRVLFDYGYTFGSGTRLTVV.

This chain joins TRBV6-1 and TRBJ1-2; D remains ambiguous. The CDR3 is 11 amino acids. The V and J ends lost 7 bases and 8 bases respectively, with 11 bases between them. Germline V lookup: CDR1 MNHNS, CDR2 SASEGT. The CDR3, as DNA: TGTGCCAGCATGGGAGGGATCGGCTACACCTTC. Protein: CASMGGIGYTF.

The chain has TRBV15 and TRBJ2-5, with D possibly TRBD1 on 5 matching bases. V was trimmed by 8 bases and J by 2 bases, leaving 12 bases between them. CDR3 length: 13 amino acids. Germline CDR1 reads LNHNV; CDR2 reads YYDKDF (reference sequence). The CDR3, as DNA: TGTGCCACCGACGACAGACTTCAAGAGACCCAGTACTTC. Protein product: CATDDRLQETQYF.

The DNA for the CDR3 is TGTGCCAGTAATTCCCCAACGCGGGAAAACACCGGGGAGCTGTTTTTT. This codes for CASNSPTRENTGELFF. The J gene is TRBJ2-2, the V gene TRBV19; a possible D gene is TRBD2 (6 bases). CDR1 LNHDA and CDR2 SQIVND come from the germline V gene (reference sequence). V gave up 7 bases and J gave up 2 bases, with 17 bases separating them. The CDR3 has 16 amino acids.

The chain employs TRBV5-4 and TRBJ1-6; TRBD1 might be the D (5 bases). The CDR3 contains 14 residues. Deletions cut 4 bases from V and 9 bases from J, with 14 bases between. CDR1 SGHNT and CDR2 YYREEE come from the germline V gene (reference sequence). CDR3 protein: CASSLGQGGSPLHF. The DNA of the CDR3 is TGTGCCAGCAGCCTCGGGCAGGGTGGTTCACCCCTCCACTTT.

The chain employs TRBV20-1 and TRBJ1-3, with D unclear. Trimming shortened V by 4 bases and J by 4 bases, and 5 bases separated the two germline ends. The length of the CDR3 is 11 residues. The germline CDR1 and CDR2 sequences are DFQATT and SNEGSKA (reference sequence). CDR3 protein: CSATEGNTIYF. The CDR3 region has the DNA TGCAGTGCTACGGAGGGAAACACCATATATTTT.

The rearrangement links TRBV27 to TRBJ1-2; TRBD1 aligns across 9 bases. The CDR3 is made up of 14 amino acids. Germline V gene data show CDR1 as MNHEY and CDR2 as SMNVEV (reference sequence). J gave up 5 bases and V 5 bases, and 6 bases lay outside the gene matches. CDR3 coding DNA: TGTGCCAGCAGTCAGGGACAGGGTTGGTATGGCTACACCTTC. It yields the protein CASSQGQGWYGYTF.

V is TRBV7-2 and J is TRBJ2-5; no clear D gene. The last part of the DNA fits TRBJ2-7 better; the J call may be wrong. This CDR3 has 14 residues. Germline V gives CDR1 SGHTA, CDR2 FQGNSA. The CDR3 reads CASSLDRVSYEQYF. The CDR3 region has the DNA TGTGCCAGCAGCTTAGACCGGGTCTCCTACGAGCAGTACTTC.

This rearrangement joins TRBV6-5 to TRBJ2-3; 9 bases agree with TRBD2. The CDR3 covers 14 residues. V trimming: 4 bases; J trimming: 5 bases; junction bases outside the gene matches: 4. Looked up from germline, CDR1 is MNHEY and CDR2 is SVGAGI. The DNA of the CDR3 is TGTGCCAGCAGTTCTAGCGGGGTACGAGATACGCAGTATTTT. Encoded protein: CASSSSGVRDTQYF.

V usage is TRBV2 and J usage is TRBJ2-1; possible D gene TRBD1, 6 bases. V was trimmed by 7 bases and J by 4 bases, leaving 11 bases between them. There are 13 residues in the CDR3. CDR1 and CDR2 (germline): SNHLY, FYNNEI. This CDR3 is CASKGTSYNEQFF. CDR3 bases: TGTGCCAGCAAAGGGACATCATACAATGAGCAGTTCTTC.

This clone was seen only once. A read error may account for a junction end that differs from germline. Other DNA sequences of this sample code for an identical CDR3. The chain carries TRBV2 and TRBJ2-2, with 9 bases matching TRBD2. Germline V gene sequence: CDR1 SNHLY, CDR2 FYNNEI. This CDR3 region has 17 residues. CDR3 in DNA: TGCGCCAGCAGGAAACGGCCTAGCGGGGCCTACACCGGGGAGCTGTTTTTT. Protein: CASRKRPSGAYTGELFF. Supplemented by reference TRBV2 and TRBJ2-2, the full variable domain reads EPEVTQTPSHQVTQMGQEVILRCVPISNHLYFYWYRQILGQKVEFLVSFYNNEISEKSEIFDDQFSVERPDGSNFTLKIRSTKLEDSAMYFCASRKRPSGAYTGELFFGEGSRLTVL.

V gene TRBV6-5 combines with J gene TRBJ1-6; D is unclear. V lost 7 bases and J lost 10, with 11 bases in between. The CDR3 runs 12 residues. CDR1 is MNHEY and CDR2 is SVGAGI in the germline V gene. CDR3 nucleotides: TGTGCCAGCAATGACGGGTACTCACCCCTCCACTTT. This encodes CASNDGYSPLHF.

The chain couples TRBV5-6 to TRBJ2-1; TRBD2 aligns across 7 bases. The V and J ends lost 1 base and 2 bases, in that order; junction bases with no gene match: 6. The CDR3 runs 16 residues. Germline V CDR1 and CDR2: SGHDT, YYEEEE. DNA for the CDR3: TGTGCCAGCAGCTTGTGGGGGAGGGAAACCTACAATGAGCAGTTCTTC. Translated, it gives CASSLWGRETYNEQFF.

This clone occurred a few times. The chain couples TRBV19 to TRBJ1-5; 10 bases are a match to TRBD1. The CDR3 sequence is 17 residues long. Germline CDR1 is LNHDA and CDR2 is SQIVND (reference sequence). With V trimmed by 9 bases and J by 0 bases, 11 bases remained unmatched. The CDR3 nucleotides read TGTGCCAGCCGGGACAGGGGCCTTGAGTATAGCAATCAGCCCCAGCATTTT. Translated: CASRDRGLEYSNQPQHF.

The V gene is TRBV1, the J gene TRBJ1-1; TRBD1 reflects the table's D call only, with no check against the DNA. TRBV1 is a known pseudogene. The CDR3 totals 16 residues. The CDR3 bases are TGCACCAGCAGCCAAACACAGGGGGCGGTGAACACTGAAGCTTTCTTT. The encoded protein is CTSSQTQGAVNTEAFF.

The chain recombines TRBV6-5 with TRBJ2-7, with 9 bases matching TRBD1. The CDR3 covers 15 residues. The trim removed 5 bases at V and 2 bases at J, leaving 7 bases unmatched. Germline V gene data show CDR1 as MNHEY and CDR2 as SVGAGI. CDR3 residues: CASSPEGTGTYEQYF. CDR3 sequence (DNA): TGTGCCAGCAGTCCCGAGGGGACAGGGACCTACGAGCAGTACTTC.

The DNA for the CDR3 is TGTGCCAGTAGTATGTGGAGCCTGGCTGAAGCTTTCTTT. Encoded protein: CASSMWSLAEAFF. The V gene is TRBV19, the J gene TRBJ1-1; D is uncertain. Germline CDR1 is LNHDA and CDR2 is SQIVND (reference sequence). V dropped 3 bases and J dropped 6 bases, with 11 bases sitting between them. The CDR3 runs 13 residues.

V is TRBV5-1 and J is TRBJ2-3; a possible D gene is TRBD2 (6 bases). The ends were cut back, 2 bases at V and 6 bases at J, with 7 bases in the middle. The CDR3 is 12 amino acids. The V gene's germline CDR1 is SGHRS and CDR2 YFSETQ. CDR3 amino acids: CASSFSGDTQYF. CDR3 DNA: TGCGCCAGCAGCTTCAGCGGGGATACGCAGTATTTT.